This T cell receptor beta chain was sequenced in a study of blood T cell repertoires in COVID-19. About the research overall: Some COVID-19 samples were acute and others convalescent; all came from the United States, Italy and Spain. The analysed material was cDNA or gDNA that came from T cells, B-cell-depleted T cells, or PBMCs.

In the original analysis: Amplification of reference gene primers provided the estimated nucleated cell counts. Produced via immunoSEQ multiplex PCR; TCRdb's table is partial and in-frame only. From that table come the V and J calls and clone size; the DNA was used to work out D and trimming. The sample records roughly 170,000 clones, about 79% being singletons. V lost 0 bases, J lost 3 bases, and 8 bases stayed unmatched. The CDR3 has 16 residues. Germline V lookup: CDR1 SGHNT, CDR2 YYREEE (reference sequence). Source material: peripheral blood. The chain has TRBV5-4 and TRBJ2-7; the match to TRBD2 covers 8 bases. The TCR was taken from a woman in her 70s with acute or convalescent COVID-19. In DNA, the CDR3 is TGTGCCAGCAGCTTGGGGCCCAGCGGGAGTCTCTACGAGCAGTACTTC. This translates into CASSLGPSGSLYEQYF.